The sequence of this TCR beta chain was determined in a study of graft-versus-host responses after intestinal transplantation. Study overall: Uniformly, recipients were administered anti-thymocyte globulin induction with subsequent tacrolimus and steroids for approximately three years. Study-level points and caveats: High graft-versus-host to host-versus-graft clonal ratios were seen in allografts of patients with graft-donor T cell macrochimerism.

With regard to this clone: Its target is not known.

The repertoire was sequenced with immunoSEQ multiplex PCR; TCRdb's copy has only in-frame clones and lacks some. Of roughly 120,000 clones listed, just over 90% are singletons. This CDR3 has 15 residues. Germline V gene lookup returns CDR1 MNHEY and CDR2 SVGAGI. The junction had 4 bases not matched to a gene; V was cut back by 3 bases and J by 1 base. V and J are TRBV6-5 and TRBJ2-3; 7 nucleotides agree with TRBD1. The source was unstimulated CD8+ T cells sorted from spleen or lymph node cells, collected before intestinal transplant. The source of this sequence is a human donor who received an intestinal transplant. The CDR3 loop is CASSYSGTGTDTQYF. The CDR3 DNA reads TGTGCCAGCAGTTATTCCGGGACAGGCACAGATACGCAGTATTTT.